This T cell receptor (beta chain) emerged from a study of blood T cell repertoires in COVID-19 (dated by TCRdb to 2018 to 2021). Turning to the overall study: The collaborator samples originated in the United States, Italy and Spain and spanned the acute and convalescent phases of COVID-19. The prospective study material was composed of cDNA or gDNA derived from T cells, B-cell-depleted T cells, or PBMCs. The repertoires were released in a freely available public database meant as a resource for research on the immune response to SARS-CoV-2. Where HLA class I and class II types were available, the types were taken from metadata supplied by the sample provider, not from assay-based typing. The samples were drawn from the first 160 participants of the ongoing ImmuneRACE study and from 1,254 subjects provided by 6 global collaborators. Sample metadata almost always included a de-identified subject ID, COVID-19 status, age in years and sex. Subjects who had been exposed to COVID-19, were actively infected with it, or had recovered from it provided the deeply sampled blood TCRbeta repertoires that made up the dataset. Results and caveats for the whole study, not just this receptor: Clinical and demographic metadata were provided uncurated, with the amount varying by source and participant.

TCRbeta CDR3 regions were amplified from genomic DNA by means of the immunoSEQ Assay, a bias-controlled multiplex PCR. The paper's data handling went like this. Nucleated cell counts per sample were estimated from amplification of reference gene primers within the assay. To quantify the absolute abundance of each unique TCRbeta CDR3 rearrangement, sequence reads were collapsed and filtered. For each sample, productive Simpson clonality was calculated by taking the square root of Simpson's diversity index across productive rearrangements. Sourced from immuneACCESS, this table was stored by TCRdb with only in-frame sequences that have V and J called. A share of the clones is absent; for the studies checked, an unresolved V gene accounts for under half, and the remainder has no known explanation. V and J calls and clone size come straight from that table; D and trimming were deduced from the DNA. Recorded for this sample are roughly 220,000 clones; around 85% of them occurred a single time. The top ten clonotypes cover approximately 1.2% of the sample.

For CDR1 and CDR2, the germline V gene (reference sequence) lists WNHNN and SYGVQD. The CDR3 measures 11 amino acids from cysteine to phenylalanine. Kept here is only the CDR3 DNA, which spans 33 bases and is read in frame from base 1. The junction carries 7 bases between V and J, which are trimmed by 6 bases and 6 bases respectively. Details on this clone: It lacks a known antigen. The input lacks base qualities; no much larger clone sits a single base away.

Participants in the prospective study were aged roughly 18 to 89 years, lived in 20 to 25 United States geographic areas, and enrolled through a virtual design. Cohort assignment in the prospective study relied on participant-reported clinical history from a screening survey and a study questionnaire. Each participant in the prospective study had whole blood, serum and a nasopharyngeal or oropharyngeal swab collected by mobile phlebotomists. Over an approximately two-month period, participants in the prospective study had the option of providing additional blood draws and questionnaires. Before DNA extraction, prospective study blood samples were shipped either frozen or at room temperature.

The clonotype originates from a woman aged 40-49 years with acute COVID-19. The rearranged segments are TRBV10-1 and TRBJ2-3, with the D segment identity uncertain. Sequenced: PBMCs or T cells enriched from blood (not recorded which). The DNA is TGCGCCAGCAGGTCCCCGGATACGCAGTATTTT. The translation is CASRSPDTQYF.